This TCR beta chain was found in a study of early T cells in non-severe SARS-CoV-2 infection. At the level of the study: From unsorted whole blood, bulk RNA was sequenced, and the chains remained unpaired. Findings and limits, study-wide: Missing private and CD4 specificities, VDJdb matching favored anti-spike CD8 responses.

The CDR3 extends over 12 amino acids. The V gene's germline CDR1 is MNHEY and CDR2 SVGAGI. The V end lost 5 bases, the J end lost 5 bases, and 6 bases lay between the germline ends. Unique molecular identifiers tagged individual cDNA molecules. TCRdb re-called the 5' RACE reads with MiXCR, one entry per CDR3 protein. Found here are under 65,000 distinct CDR3 sequences, 12% of them singletons; the top ten hold approximately 9.1%. This clonotype was counted ten times or more. Its antigen is unknown. Sequenced sample: whole blood. The TCR was taken from an adult who was a healthcare worker with PCR-confirmed SARS-CoV-2 infection or an uninfected control (not recorded which). The chain uses TRBV6-5 and TRBJ2-2, with D unclear. Here the CDR3 DNA reads TGTGCCAGCAGTACTCAAACCGGGGAGCTGTTTTTT. Its protein is CASSTQTGELFF.